The rows below give T cell receptor beta chains drawn from one sample of a study of blood T cell repertoires in COVID-19. Profiling relied on immunoSEQ multiplex PCR, and the TCRdb table lists in-frame clones only, not all of them. The sample has approximately 150,000 clones, 88% seen once; the top ten hold roughly 2%. Sequencing was carried out using peripheral blood. Receptors were obtained from a man in his fifties or sixties who had recovered from COVID-19. CDR3s include the opening cysteine and the closing phenylalanine or tryptophan. The order of the fields is CDR3 DNA, CDR3 protein, CDR3 length, clone size, J gene, D gene, V gene. A D gene is named only where the DNA matches it firmly. The size entry is marked missing in some rows and otherwise reads once, few, many or a size class.

TGCGCCAGCAGCTCGTTCGGGACAGCTAATGAAAAACTGTTTTTT	CASSSFGTANEKLFF	15	.	TRBJ1-4	TRBD1	TRBV4-3
TGTGCCAGCAGCCAGGACTGGAGAGCTTTCTTT	CASSQDWRAFF	11	.	TRBJ1-1	.	TRBV5-5
TGTGCCAGCAGCGTAGACAGCTCTAACTATGGCTACACCTTC	CASSVDSSNYGYTF	14	.	TRBJ1-2	.	TRBV9
TGCGCCAGCAGTGAGGCACTTAGCGGGAGGGCCTCAGATACGCAGTATTTT	CASSEALSGRASDTQYF	17	.	TRBJ2-3	TRBD2	TRBV10-1
TGTGCTAGTGGGACAGACCTGGTTTGGGGTGAAGCTTTCTTT	CASGTDLVWGEAFF	14	few	TRBJ1-1	.	TRBV12-5
TGTGCCAGCAGTTTAACAGGAAAAATCATTAACTATGGCTACACCTTC	CASSLTGKIINYGYTF	16	.	TRBJ1-2	.	TRBV28
TGTGCCAGCAGCGTTTCTAGCGGTTCCACCTACGAGCAGTACTTC	CASSVSSGSTYEQYF	15	.	TRBJ2-7	TRBD2	TRBV9
TGTGCCAGCAGCCAGACAGGGGACAATTCACCCCTCCACTTT	CASSQTGDNSPLHF	14	.	TRBJ1-6	TRBD1	TRBV3-1/TRBV3-2
TGTGCCCGGGACAGGGGATGCACCGGGGAGCTGTTTTTT	CARDRGCTGELFF	13	.	TRBJ2-2	TRBD1	TRBV6-5
TGTGCCAGTAGTCAAGGACAGGGGCTCACCGGGGAGCTGTTTTTT	CASSQGQGLTGELFF	15	.	TRBJ2-2	TRBD1	TRBV19
TGTGCCAGCAGCTACCAGACTAGCGGGAGCTCCTACGAGCAGTACTTC	CASSYQTSGSSYEQYF	16	.	TRBJ2-7	TRBD2	TRBV11-2
TGTGCCAGCAGCTTAGATCCGACAGACCATAATGGCTACACCTTC	CASSLDPTDHNGYTF	15	.	TRBJ1-2	.	TRBV7-8
TGTGCCAGCTCACCACAACTAGCGGGAGTGGGAGAGACCCAGTACTTC	CASSPQLAGVGETQYF	16	.	TRBJ2-5	TRBD2	TRBV18
TGTGCCAGCAGGGCAGGATTGCCGGGAGCGAACTATGGCTACACCTTC	CASRAGLPGANYGYTF	16	.	TRBJ1-2	.	TRBV7-2
TGTGTCAGAAGCACAAGACAGGGACAAAAGTTCGTCTCTGGGGCCAACGTCCTGACTTTC	CVRSTRQGQKFVSGANVLTF	20	.	TRBJ2-6	.	TRBV7-5
TGTGCCAGTAGTATAGTAGCGGCAGGGGGCCCAGATACGCAGTATTTT	CASSIVAAGGPDTQYF	16	.	TRBJ2-3	TRBD1	TRBV19
TGTGCCAGTAGTCGCTGGGACAGGACCCCAGATACGCAGTATTTT	CASSRWDRTPDTQYF	15	.	TRBJ2-3	TRBD1	TRBV19
TGCAGCGTTAAGAGGGTGGAGAACACTGAAGCTTTCTTT	CSVKRVENTEAFF	13	.	TRBJ1-1	.	TRBV29-1
TGTGCCATCAGACCGGGACAGGGGATCTACGAGCAGTACTTC	CAIRPGQGIYEQYF	14	.	TRBJ2-7	TRBD1	TRBV10-3
TGTGCCACCGGCAGGGGAATTTCGGAGCAGTACTTC	CATGRGISEQYF	12	.	TRBJ2-7	.	TRBV19
TGTGCCAGCTCACCACTAAGAGGGTCGGGACTAGTACTCTCCGAGCAGTACTTC	CASSPLRGSGLVLSEQYF	18	.	TRBJ2-7	TRBD2	TRBV18
TGTGCCCTCCGGGCAGGGTCGAACACCGGGGAGCTGTTTTTT	CALRAGSNTGELFF	14	.	TRBJ2-2	.	TRBV30
TGCGCCAGCAGCACTAGACAGGGCGTAACTGAAGCTTTCTTT	CASSTRQGVTEAFF	14	.	TRBJ1-1	TRBD1	TRBV5-1
TGTGCCAGTAGTATAGATTCAGGACAGGGGGCCGAGCAGTACTTC	CASSIDSGQGAEQYF	15	.	TRBJ2-7	TRBD1	TRBV19
TGTGCCAGCAGCTTGTCAGGGGAAGAGACCCAGTACTTC	CASSLSGEETQYF	13	.	TRBJ2-5	.	TRBV5-6
TGTGCCAGCAGCACCCGACGGGAGAGCTCCTACAATGAGCAGTTCTTC	CASSTRRESSYNEQFF	16	.	TRBJ2-1	.	TRBV7-8